The text below deals with one T cell receptor beta chain. Its target is unknown. The data are from a study of beta chain features in type 1 diabetes. Germline CDR1 and CDR2: GTSNPN and SVGIG (reference sequence). This CDR3 is built from 12 residues. Trimming left V 0 bases short and J 8 bases short, with 9 bases between. Study results and caveats: For type 1 diabetes patients, VDJ junctions showed fewer insertions and more deletions. Patients' naive, central memory and regulatory TCRB repertoires appeared more alike than those of healthy donors.

Every isolated RNA sample was fully reverse transcribed, so sequencing captured expressed TCRB transcripts. The assay was immunoSEQ multiplex PCR, and TCRdb's table has in-frame clones only and misses some. The sample includes some 200,000 clones, 11% of them seen just once. The sequence was collected from a young man in good health. The gene calls are TRBV30 and TRBJ2-3, with a possible D match to TRBD1 (5 bases). Sequencing used central memory CD4+ T cells from blood. CDR3 DNA: TGTGCCTGGAGTGTACTCGACAGTACGCAGTATTTT. It is translated as CAWSVLDSTQYF.